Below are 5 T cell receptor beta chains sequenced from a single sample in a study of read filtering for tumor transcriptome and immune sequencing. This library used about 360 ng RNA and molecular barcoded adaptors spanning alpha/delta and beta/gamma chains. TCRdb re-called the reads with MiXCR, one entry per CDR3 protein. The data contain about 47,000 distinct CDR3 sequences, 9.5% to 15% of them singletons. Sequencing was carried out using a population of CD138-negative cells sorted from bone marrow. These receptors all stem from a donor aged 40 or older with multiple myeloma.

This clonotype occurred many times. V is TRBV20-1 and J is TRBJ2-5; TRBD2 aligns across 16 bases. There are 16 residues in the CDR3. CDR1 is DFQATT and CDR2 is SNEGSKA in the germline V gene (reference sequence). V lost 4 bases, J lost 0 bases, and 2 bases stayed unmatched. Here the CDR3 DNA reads TGCAGTGCTACCGGGACTAGCGGGAGGGACCAAGAGACCCAGTACTTC. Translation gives CSATGTSGRDQETQYF.

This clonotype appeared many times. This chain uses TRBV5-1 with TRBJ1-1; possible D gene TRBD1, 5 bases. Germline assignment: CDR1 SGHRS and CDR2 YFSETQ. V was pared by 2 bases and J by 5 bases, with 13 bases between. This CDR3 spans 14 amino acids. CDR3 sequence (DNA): TGCGCCAGCAGCTTAGGGCAGGGCGGTACTGAAGCTTTCTTT. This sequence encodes CASSLGQGGTEAFF.

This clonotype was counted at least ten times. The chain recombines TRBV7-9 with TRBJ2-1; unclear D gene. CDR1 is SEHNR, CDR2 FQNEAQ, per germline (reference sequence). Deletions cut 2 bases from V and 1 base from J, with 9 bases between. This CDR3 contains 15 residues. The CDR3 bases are TGTGCCAGCAGCTTATCCTTCGGTTCCTACAATGAGCAGTTCTTC. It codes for CASSLSFGSYNEQFF.

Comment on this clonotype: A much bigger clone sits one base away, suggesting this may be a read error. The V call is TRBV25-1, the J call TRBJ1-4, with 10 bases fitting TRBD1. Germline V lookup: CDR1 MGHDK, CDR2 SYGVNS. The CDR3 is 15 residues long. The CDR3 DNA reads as TGTGTCAGCAGTGAAGGAGGGACAGGGGTTGAAAAACTGTTTTTT. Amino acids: CVSSEGGTGVEKLFF. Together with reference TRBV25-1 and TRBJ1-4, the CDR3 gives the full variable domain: EADIYQTPRYLVIGTGKKITLECSQTMGHDKMYWYQQDPGMELHLIHYSYGVNSTEKGDLSSESTVSRIRTEHFPLTLESARPSHTSQYLCVSSEGGTGVEKLFFGSGTQLSVL.

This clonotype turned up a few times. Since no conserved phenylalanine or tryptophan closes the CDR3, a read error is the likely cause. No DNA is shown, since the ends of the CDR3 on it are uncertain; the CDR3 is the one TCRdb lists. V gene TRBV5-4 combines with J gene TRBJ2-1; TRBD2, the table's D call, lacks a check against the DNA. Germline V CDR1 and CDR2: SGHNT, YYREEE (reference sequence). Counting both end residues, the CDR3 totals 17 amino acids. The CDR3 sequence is CASSPSKNSGSYNEQSL.